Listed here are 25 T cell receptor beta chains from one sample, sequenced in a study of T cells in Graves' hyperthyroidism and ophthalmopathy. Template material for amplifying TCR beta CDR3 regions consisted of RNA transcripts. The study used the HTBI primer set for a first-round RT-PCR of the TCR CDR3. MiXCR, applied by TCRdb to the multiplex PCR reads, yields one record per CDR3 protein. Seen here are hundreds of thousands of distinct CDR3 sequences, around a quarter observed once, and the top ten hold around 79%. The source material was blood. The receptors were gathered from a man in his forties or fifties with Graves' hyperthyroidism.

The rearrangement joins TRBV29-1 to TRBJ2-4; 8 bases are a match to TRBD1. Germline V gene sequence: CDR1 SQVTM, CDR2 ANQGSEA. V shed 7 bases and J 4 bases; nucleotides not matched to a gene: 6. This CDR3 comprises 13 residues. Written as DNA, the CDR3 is TGCAGCGCCCAGACAGGGGTTAAAAACATTCAGTACTTC. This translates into CSAQTGVKNIQYF.

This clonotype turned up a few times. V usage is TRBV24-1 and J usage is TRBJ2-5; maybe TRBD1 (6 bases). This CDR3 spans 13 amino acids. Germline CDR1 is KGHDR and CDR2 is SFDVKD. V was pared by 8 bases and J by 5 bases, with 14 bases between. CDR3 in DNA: TGTGCCACCACTGCCAGGGGTGGGGAGACCCAGTACTTC. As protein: CATTARGGETQYF.

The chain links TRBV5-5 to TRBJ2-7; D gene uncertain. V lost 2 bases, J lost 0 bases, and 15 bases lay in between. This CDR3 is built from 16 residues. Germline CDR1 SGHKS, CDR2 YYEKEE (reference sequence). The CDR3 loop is CASSFQWAPSSYEQYF. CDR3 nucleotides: TGTGCCAGCAGCTTCCAATGGGCCCCAAGCTCCTACGAGCAGTACTTC.

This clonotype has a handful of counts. The CDR3 loop is CASARPPTYEQYF. DNA of the CDR3: TGTGCTAGTGCCCGCCCCCCCACCTACGAGCAGTACTTC. The genes are TRBV12-5 and TRBJ2-7; D uncertain. The germline V gene has CDR1 LGHNT and CDR2 FRNRAP. The CDR3 loop spans 13 amino acids. Between the trimmed V and J ends, which lost 7 bases and 2 bases, there was a span of 12 bases.

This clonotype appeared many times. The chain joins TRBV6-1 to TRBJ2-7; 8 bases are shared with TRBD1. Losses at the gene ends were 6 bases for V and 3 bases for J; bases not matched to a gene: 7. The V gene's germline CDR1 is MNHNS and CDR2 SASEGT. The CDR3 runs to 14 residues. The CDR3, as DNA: TGTGCCAGCAGCCCGACAGGGGACCACTACGAGCAGTACTTC. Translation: CASSPTGDHYEQYF.

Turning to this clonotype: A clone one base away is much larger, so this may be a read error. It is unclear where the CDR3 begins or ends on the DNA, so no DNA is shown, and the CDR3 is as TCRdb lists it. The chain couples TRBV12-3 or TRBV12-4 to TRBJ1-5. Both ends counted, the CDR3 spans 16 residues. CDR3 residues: CASSLWVGLGNQPRHF.

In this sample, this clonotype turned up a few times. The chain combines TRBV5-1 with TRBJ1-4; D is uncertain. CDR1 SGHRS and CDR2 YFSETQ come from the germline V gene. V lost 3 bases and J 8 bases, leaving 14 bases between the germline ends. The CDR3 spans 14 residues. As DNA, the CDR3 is TGCGCCAGCAGCTCACGGTCGGGGAGCGAAAAACTGTTTTTT. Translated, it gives CASSSRSGSEKLFF.

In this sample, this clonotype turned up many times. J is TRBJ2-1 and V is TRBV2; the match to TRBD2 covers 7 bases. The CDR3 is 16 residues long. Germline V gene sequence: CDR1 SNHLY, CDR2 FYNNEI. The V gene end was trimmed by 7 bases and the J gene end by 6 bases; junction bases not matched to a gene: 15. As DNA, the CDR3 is TGTGCCAGCATGGGAGGCGTGAGAGGGAGGGCCAATGAGCAGTTCTTC. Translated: CASMGGVRGRANEQFF.

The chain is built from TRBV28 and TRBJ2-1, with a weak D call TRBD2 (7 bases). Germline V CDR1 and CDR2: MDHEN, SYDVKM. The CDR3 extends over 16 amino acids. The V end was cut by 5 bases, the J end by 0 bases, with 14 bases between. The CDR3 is CASSLGGGGSYNEQFF. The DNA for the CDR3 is TGTGCCAGCAGTCTCGGCGGGGGCGGCTCCTACAATGAGCAGTTCTTC.

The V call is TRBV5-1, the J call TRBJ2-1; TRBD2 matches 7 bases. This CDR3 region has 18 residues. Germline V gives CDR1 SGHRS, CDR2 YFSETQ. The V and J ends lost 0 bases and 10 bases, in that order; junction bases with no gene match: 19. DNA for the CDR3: TGCGCCAGCAGCTTGGCCACCTCTAGCGGCGCCGGTCCAGAAGAGCAGTTCTTC. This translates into CASSLATSSGAGPEEQFF.

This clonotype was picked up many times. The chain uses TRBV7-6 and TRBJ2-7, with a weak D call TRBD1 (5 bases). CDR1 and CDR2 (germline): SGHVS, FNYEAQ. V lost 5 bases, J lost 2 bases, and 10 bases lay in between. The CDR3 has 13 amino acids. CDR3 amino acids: CASSPTATYEQYF. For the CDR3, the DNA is TGTGCCAGCAGCCCGACAGCCACCTACGAGCAGTACTTC.

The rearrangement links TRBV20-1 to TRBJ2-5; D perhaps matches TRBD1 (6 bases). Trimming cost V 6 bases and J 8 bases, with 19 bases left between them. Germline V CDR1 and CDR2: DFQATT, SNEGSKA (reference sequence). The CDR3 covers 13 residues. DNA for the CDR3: TGCAGTGCCCGCGGACAGCCCCAAGGAACCCAGTACTTC. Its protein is CSARGQPQGTQYF.

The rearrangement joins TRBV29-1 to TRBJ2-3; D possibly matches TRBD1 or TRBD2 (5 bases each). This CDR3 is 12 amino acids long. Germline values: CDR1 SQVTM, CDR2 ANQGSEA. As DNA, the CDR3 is TGCAGGGCGGGCAGGGAAGGAGATACGCAGTATTTT. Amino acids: CRAGREGDTQYF.

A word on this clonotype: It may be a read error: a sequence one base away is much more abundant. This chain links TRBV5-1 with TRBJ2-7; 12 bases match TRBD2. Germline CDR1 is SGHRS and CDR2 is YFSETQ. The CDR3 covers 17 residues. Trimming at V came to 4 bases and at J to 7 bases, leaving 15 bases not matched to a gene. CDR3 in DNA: TGCGCCAGCAGCCTTCCCCTAGCGGGAGGGCCTAGGTATGAGCAGTACTTC. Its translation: CASSLPLAGGPRYEQYF.

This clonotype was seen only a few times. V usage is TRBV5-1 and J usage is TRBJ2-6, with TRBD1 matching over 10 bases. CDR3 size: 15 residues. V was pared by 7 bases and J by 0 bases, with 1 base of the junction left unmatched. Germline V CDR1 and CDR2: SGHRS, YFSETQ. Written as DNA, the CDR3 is TGCGCCAGCGGGACAGGGGCCTCTGGGGCCAACGTCCTGACTTTC. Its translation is CASGTGASGANVLTF.

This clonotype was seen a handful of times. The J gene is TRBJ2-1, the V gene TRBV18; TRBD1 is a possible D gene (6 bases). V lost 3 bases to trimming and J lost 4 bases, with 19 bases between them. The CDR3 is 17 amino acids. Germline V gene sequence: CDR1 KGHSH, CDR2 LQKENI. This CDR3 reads CASSPSYNRVDYNEQFF. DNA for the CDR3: TGTGCCAGCTCACCGAGTTATAACAGGGTCGATTACAATGAGCAGTTCTTC.

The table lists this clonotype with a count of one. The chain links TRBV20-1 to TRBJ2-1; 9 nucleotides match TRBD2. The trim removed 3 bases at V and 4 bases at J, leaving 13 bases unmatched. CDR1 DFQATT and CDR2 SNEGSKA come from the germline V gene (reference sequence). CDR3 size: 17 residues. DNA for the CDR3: TGCAGTGCTAGGAGCCCTGACGCGGGAGGGGCTTACAATGAGCAGTTCTTC. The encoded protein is CSARSPDAGGAYNEQFF.

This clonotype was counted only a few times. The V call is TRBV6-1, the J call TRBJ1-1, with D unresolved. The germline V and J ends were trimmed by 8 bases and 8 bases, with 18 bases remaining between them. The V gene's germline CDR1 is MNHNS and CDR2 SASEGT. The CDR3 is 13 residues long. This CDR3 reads CASLAHLVGEAFF. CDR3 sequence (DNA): TGTGCCAGCCTGGCGCACTTGGTGGGGGAAGCTTTCTTT.

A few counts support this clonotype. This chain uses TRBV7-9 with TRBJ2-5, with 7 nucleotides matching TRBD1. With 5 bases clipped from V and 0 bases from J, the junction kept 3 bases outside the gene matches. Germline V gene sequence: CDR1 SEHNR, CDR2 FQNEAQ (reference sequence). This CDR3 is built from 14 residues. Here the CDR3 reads CASSPGQNQETQYF. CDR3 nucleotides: TGTGCCAGCAGCCCGGGACAGAACCAAGAGACCCAGTACTTC.

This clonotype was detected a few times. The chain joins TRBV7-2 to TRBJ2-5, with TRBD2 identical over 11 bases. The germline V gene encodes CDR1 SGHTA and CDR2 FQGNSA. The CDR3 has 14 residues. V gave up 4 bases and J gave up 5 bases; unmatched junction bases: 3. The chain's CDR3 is CASSSSSGGETQYF. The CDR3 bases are TGTGCCAGCAGCTCTTCTAGCGGGGGGGAGACCCAGTACTTC.

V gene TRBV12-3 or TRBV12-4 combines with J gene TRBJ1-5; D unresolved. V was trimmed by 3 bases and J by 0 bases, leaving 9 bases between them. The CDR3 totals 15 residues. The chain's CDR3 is CASSLTMNSNQPQHF. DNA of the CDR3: TGTGCCAGCAGTTTGACGATGAATAGCAATCAGCCCCAGCATTTT.

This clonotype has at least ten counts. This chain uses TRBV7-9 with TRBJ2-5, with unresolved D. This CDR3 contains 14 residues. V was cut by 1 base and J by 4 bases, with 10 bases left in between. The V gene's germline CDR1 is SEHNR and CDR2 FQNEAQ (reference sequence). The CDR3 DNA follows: TGTGCCAGCAGCTTAGTTCCGTCAGGAGAGACCCAGTACTTC. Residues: CASSLVPSGETQYF. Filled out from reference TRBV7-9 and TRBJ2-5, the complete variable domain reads DTGVSQNPRHKITKRGQNVTFRCDPISEHNRLYWYRQTLGQGPEFLTYFQNEAQLEKSRLLSDRFSAERPKGSFSTLEIQRTEQGDSAMYLCASSLVPSGETQYFGPGTRLLVL.

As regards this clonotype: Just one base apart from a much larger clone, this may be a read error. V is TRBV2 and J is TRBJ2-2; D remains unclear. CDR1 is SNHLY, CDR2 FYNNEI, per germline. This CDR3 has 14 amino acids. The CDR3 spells CVSSVWVSDGELFF. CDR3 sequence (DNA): TGTGTCAGCAGTGTTTGGGTATCGGACGGGGAGCTGTTTTTT.

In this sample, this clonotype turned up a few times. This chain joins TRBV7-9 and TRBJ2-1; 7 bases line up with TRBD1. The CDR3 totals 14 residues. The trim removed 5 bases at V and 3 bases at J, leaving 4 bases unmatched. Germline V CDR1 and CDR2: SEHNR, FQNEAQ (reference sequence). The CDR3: CASSPWDSYNEQFF. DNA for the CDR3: TGTGCCAGCAGCCCGTGGGACAGCTACAATGAGCAGTTCTTC. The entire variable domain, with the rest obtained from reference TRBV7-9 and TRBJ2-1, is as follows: DTGVSQNPRHKITKRGQNVTFRCDPISEHNRLYWYRQTLGQGPEFLTYFQNEAQLEKSRLLSDRFSAERPKGSFSTLEIQRTEQGDSAMYLCASSPWDSYNEQFFGPGTRLTVL.

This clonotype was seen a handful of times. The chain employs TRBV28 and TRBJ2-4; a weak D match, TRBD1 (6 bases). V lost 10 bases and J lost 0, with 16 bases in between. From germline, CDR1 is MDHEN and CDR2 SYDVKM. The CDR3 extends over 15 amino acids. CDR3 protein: CATGPTGLAKNIQYF. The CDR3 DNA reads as TGTGCCACTGGTCCGACAGGACTAGCCAAAAACATTCAGTACTTC. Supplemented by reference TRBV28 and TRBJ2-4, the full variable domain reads DVKVTQSSRYLVKRTGEKVFLECVQDMDHENMFWYRQDPGLGLRLIYFSYDVKMKEKGDIPEGYSVSREKKERFSLILESASTNQTSMYLCATGPTGLAKNIQYFGAGTRLSVL.